A single sample gave rise to the 17 T cell receptor beta chains below, sequenced in a study of cytomegalovirus exposure and HLA in healthy donors. The PCR was carried out with 60 Vbeta primers and 13 Jbeta primers. Here immunoSEQ multiplex PCR was the method, and the copy in TCRdb shows in-frame clones only, minus some. The table lists some 180,000 clones, 82% of them singletons. The sample consisted of PBMCs. The receptors here all came from a man in his forties or fifties in good health and CMV-seronegative.

With respect to this clone: Other DNA sequences of this sample code for an identical CDR3. This chain connects TRBV10-3 to TRBJ1-5; D unresolved. The germline V and J ends were trimmed by 0 bases and 2 bases, with 5 bases remaining between them. The CDR3 length is 14 residues. Germline CDR1 and CDR2: ENHRY and SYGVKD. The CDR3 here is CAISESGGNQPQHF. CDR3 sequence (DNA): TGTGCCATCAGTGAGTCGGGAGGCAATCAGCCCCAGCATTTT.

This clone was counted a few times. This rearrangement joins TRBV27 to TRBJ1-4; possibly TRBD1 for D (5 bases). This CDR3 has 15 residues. V lost 3 bases and J 8 bases, leaving 16 bases between the germline ends. The V gene's germline CDR1 is MNHEY and CDR2 SMNVEV (reference sequence). The CDR3 reads CASSFSGGLVEKLFF. The CDR3 DNA sequence: TGTGCCAGCAGTTTCTCCGGGGGACTCGTCGAAAAACTGTTTTTT.

This chain uses TRBV9 with TRBJ1-4, with a weak D call TRBD1 (5 bases). Looked up from germline, CDR1 is SGDLS and CDR2 is YYNGEE. The CDR3 loop spans 17 amino acids. V was clipped by 4 bases and J by 0 bases, with 16 bases between them. The CDR3 here is CASSPRPGRATNEKLFF. In DNA, the CDR3 is TGTGCCAGCAGCCCGAGGCCAGGGAGGGCAACTAATGAAAAACTGTTTTTT.

V and J are TRBV21-1 and TRBJ2-1; the D segment call TRBD1 is taken from the table without a DNA check. TRBV21-1 is recorded as a pseudogene. The length of the CDR3 is 17 residues. For the CDR3, the DNA is TGTGCCAGCAGTAACCCGGACAGGCGGGACCCCTACAATGAGCAGTTCTTC. It is translated as CASSNPDRRDPYNEQFF.

The V and J genes are TRBV7-3 and TRBJ2-7; 10 positions agree with TRBD2. The CDR3 is made up of 14 amino acids. Trimming took 5 bases from V and 6 from J; bases not matched to a gene: 7. CDR1 is SGHTA and CDR2 is FQGTGA in the germline V gene. CDR3: CASSQAGGSLEQYF. In DNA form, the CDR3 reads TGTGCCAGCAGCCAAGCGGGAGGGTCCCTCGAGCAGTACTTC.

Only a few counts were recorded for this clone. The rearrangement joins TRBV5-1 to TRBJ1-2; maybe TRBD1 (6 bases). Trimming pared 4 bases from V and 8 bases from J, leaving 15 bases between. This CDR3 is built from 13 residues. Germline CDR1 is SGHRS and CDR2 is YFSETQ. CDR3 residues: CASSREGQQGYTF. The CDR3 DNA is TGCGCCAGCAGCCGGGAAGGACAGCAAGGCTACACCTTC.

This chain connects TRBV28 to TRBJ1-1; the D gene is possibly TRBD1 (6 bases). Germline CDR1 MDHEN, CDR2 SYDVKM. V lost 7 bases and J lost 1, with 19 bases in between. The CDR3 loop spans 16 amino acids. The CDR3, as DNA: TGTGCCAGCACCACTCCACAGGGATTAGGGAACACTGAAGCTTTCTTT. This gives the protein CASTTPQGLGNTEAFF. Filled out from reference TRBV28 and TRBJ1-1, the complete variable domain reads DVKVTQSSRYLVKRTGEKVFLECVQDMDHENMFWYRQDPGLGLRLIYFSYDVKMKEKGDIPEGYSVSREKKERFSLILESASTNQTSMYLCASTTPQGLGNTEAFFGQGTRLTVV.

This rearrangement joins TRBV28 to TRBJ2-7; perhaps TRBD1 as D (5 bases). The CDR3 spans 15 residues. V lost 5 bases and J 3 bases, leaving 17 bases between the germline ends. Germline V gene lookup returns CDR1 MDHEN and CDR2 SYDVKM. DNA for the CDR3: TGTGCCAGCAGTGAGATCCAGGGAACTAACTACGAGCAGTACTTC. Protein: CASSEIQGTNYEQYF. The full variable domain, its missing parts supplied by reference TRBV28 and TRBJ2-7, is DVKVTQSSRYLVKRTGEKVFLECVQDMDHENMFWYRQDPGLGLRLIYFSYDVKMKEKGDIPEGYSVSREKKERFSLILESASTNQTSMYLCASSEIQGTNYEQYFGPGTRLTVT.

The chain couples TRBV9 to TRBJ1-1; possible D gene TRBD1, 5 bases. Germline CDR1 SGDLS, CDR2 YYNGEE. The CDR3 is 14 residues long. Trimming took 3 bases from V and 2 from J, leaving 11 bases between them. In DNA form, the CDR3 reads TGTGCCAGCAGCGCCCGACAGTATAACACTGAAGCTTTCTTT. Protein product: CASSARQYNTEAFF.

CDR3 loop: CASGLVLPGYLETQYF. Written as DNA, the CDR3 is TGTGCTAGTGGTTTGGTACTTCCGGGGTATCTAGAGACCCAGTACTTC. This chain uses TRBV12-5 with TRBJ2-5; possibly TRBD2 for D (5 bases). The CDR3 sequence is 16 residues long. The germline V gene has CDR1 LGHNT and CDR2 FRNRAP. V was shortened by 0 bases and J by 4 bases, with 15 bases between the two germline ends.

V is TRBV30 and J is TRBJ2-1; 8 nucleotides align to TRBD2. Trimming cost V 6 bases and J 6 bases; bases outside gene matches: 4. This CDR3 region has 12 residues. Germline assignment: CDR1 GTSNPN and CDR2 SVGIG (reference sequence). Here the CDR3 DNA reads TGTGCCTGTAGCGGGACGGGCAATGAGCAGTTCTTC. This codes for CACSGTGNEQFF.

The V gene is TRBV14, the J gene TRBJ2-6, with a possible D match to TRBD1 (6 bases). The V end lost 1 base, the J end lost 0 bases, and 13 bases lay between the germline ends. Germline CDR1 is SGHDN and CDR2 is FVKESK. The CDR3 sequence is 18 residues long. The DNA for the CDR3 is TGTGCCAGCAGCCAAGTCAGGGGCAGGGCCTCTGGGGCCAACGTCCTGACTTTC. Translated, it gives CASSQVRGRASGANVLTF.

The rearrangement uses TRBV6-6 and TRBJ1-4, with TRBD1 matching over 7 bases. J was trimmed by 5 bases and V by 6 bases; bases with no gene match: 9. Germline CDR1 is MNHNY and CDR2 is SVGAGI (reference sequence). There are 15 residues in the CDR3. CDR3 region: CASRTTGDGNEKLFF. CDR3 in DNA: TGTGCCAGCAGGACCACAGGGGACGGGAATGAAAAACTGTTTTTT.

The rearrangement links TRBV27 to TRBJ1-2, with 7 bases matching TRBD1. Trimming removed 5 bases from V and 5 bases from J; junction bases left unmatched: 17. This CDR3 contains 17 residues. Germline values: CDR1 MNHEY, CDR2 SMNVEV (reference sequence). CDR3 nucleotide sequence: TGTGCCAGCAGTCCGAGCCCGGGACAGCAGGGTTCTTATGGCTACACCTTC. Protein product: CASSPSPGQQGSYGYTF.

The chain is built from TRBV11-2 and TRBJ1-1; no reliable D call. V lost 6 bases, J lost 1 base, and 12 bases lay in between. The V gene's germline CDR1 is SGHAT and CDR2 FQNNGV. The CDR3 extends over 14 amino acids. The CDR3 DNA sequence: TGTGCCAGCAGTAGGACGGAGGGGAACACTGAAGCTTTCTTT. It specifies CASSRTEGNTEAFF.

The chain is built from TRBV5-8 and TRBJ1-1; D unresolved. The CDR3 extends over 15 amino acids. V lost 3 bases and J 0 bases, leaving 12 bases between the germline ends. The germline V gene has CDR1 SGHTS and CDR2 YDEGEE. CDR3 DNA: TGTGCCAGCAGCTCGAGAGGGAGAGTGAACACTGAAGCTTTCTTT. Its translation: CASSSRGRVNTEAFF.

In its sample, this clone was seen once. J is TRBJ2-5 and V is TRBV5-8; 9 nucleotides align to TRBD2. The CDR3 runs to 14 residues. Trimming at V came to 4 bases and at J to 4 bases, leaving 5 bases not matched to a gene. CDR1 is SGHTS and CDR2 is YDEGEE in the germline V gene. The CDR3 spells CASSVPGLAETQYF. CDR3 DNA: TGTGCCAGCAGCGTACCGGGACTAGCAGAGACCCAGTACTTC. The complete variable domain, with remaining parts taken from reference TRBV5-8 and TRBJ2-5, reads EAGVTQSPTHLIKTRGQQATLRCSPISGHTSVYWYQQALGLGLQFLLWYDEGEERNRGNFPPRFSGRQFPNYSSELNVNALELEDSALYLCASSVPGLAETQYFGPGTRLLVL.